These 29 T cell receptor beta chains came from one sample sequenced in a study of blood T cells in healthy people across ages. Next came a second PCR, run for about 7 to 12 cycles, which used a sample-barcoded 5' primer along with a J-beta primer mix. TCRdb re-called the 5' RACE reads with MiXCR, one entry per CDR3 protein. This repertoire shows 1,500,000 or so distinct CDR3 sequences, roughly 64% found once; its top ten account for about 6.3%. The sample consisted of blood. The receptors stem from a man younger than 35 in good health.

V and J are TRBV27 and TRBJ1-2, with D perhaps matching TRBD1 (6 bases). Trimming removed 4 bases at V and 3 bases at J, with 12 bases between. The germline V gene has CDR1 MNHEY and CDR2 SMNVEV (reference sequence). The CDR3 runs to 14 residues. The DNA of the CDR3 is TGTGCCAGCAGTTACTTCAGGGGAGACTATGGCTACACCTTC. Translating it yields CASSYFRGDYGYTF.

The chain has TRBV4-1 and TRBJ2-7; the D is unclear. V lost 0 bases and J lost 2, with 14 bases in between. Germline V gives CDR1 MGHRA, CDR2 YSYEKL. This CDR3 has 16 amino acids. DNA for the CDR3: TGCGCCAGCAGCCAAGAACCCACACGTCGGGCCTACGAGCAGTACTTC. This translates into CASSQEPTRRAYEQYF.

The chain uses TRBV7-9 and TRBJ2-7, with 9 bases aligning to TRBD2. The CDR3 runs to 12 residues. With 5 bases clipped from V and 9 bases from J, the junction kept 5 bases outside the gene matches. Germline V lookup: CDR1 SEHNR, CDR2 FQNEAQ (reference sequence). The DNA of the CDR3 is TGTGCCAGCAGCCGTGGGACTAGCTCGCAGTACTTC. Its translation is CASSRGTSSQYF.

This clonotype showed up just a few times. This chain uses TRBV20-1 with TRBJ2-7; 10 bases fit TRBD2. Germline V gene sequence: CDR1 DFQATT, CDR2 SNEGSKA (reference sequence). With V trimmed by 0 bases and J by 7 bases, 9 bases remained unmatched. This CDR3 comprises 15 residues. This CDR3 is CSARDQREGLNEQYF. CDR3 sequence (DNA): TGCAGTGCTAGAGATCAGCGGGAGGGCCTAAATGAGCAGTACTTC.

This clonotype has just a few counts. The chain is built from TRBV25-1 and TRBJ2-3; no reliable D call. Trimming removed 1 base from V and 3 bases from J, with 14 bases in between. CDR1 and CDR2 from the germline V gene are MGHDK and SYGVNS. The CDR3 is 16 residues long. The DNA of the CDR3 is TGTGCCAGCAGTGAATGGGCTCAAGGGTTTACAGATACGCAGTATTTT. This gives the protein CASSEWAQGFTDTQYF. Using reference TRBV25-1 and TRBJ2-3 for the parts outside the CDR3, the full variable domain is EADIYQTPRYLVIGTGKKITLECSQTMGHDKMYWYQQDPGMELHLIHYSYGVNSTEKGDLSSESTVSRIRTEHFPLTLESARPSHTSQYLCASSEWAQGFTDTQYFGPGTRLTVL.

This chain uses TRBV14 with TRBJ1-2; a possible D gene is TRBD1 (5 bases). CDR3 length: 15 amino acids. V lost 1 base and J 4 bases, leaving 13 bases between the germline ends. Germline-derived CDR1 and CDR2 are SGHDN and FVKESK. This CDR3 is CASSQVVGGGYGYTF. In DNA, the CDR3 is TGTGCCAGCAGCCAAGTCGTGGGGGGAGGCTATGGCTACACCTTC.

V is TRBV7-2 and J is TRBJ2-3; TRBD2 matches 8 bases. This CDR3 contains 16 residues. V gave up 1 base and J gave up 5 bases; unmatched junction bases: 8. The germline V gene encodes CDR1 SGHTA and CDR2 FQGNSA. CDR3: CASSLGTGTRLDTQYF. DNA for the CDR3: TGTGCCAGCAGCTTAGGGACGGGGACTAGACTAGATACGCAGTATTTT. Based on the CDR3 plus reference TRBV7-2 and TRBJ2-3, the full variable domain is GAGVSQSPSNKVTEKGKDVELRCDPISGHTALYWYRQSLGQGLEFLIYFQGNSAPDKSGLPSDRFSAERTGGSVSTLTIQRTQQEDSAVYLCASSLGTGTRLDTQYFGPGTRLTVL.

The CDR3 is CATSDLRADTQYF. The CDR3 nucleotides are TGTGCCACCAGTGATTTGAGAGCAGATACGCAGTATTTT. The chain couples TRBV24-1 to TRBJ2-3; D is unclear. V lost 0 bases to trimming and J lost 4 bases, with 4 bases between them. This CDR3 spans 13 amino acids. Looked up from germline, CDR1 is KGHDR and CDR2 is SFDVKD.

The chain combines TRBV10-3 with TRBJ2-3, with 9 bases identical to TRBD2. Germline values: CDR1 ENHRY, CDR2 SYGVKD. With 2 bases clipped from V and 0 bases from J, the junction kept 3 bases outside the gene matches. This CDR3 comprises 16 residues. In DNA form, the CDR3 reads TGTGCCATCAGTGAGCCGGGACTAGCCAGCACAGATACGCAGTATTTT. It specifies CAISEPGLASTDTQYF.

The chain recombines TRBV5-1 with TRBJ1-1; D call uncertain. Germline values: CDR1 SGHRS, CDR2 YFSETQ. The germline V and J ends were trimmed by 7 bases and 6 bases, with 19 bases remaining between them. This CDR3 is built from 14 residues. CDR3 in DNA: TGCGCCAGCGGCGCTGCGGGGAATAACCCTGAAGCTTTCTTT. Protein sequence: CASGAAGNNPEAFF.

V and J are TRBV15 and TRBJ2-5; no firm D call. The J call could be wrong; TRBJ2-7 is a better fit for the DNA end. The CDR3 is made up of 15 amino acids. The germline V gene has CDR1 LNHNV and CDR2 YYDKDF (reference sequence). DNA of the CDR3: TGTGCCACCAGCGAAGACTTTTCACAGCTAGGCGAGCAGTACTTC. Translation: CATSEDFSQLGEQYF.

The rearrangement links TRBV6-2 or TRBV6-3 to TRBJ1-2; D perhaps matches TRBD1 (5 bases). The CDR3 length is 15 residues. The V and J ends lost 7 bases and 4 bases respectively, with 19 bases between them. Germline V gene data show CDR1 as MNHEY and CDR2 as SVGEGT. DNA of the CDR3: TGTGCCAGCACCGACCCTCAGGGATCCATCTATGGCTACACCTTC. Its translation is CASTDPQGSIYGYTF.

This rearrangement joins TRBV27 to TRBJ2-3, with D tentatively TRBD2 (5 bases). Trimming removed 2 bases from V and 2 bases from J, with 11 bases in between. Germline-derived CDR1 and CDR2 are MNHEY and SMNVEV (reference sequence). The CDR3 is made up of 15 amino acids. Here the CDR3 reads CASSLSPRATDTQYF. The CDR3 DNA reads TGTGCCAGCAGTTTAAGTCCGAGGGCCACAGATACGCAGTATTTT.

Concerning this clonotype itself: This may stem from a read error, because a much larger clone lies one nucleotide away. This chain uses TRBV27 with TRBJ2-7, with D possibly being TRBD1 or TRBD2 (5 bases each). Germline CDR1 is MNHEY and CDR2 is SMNVEV (reference sequence). The CDR3 is 13 amino acids. V shed 5 bases and J shed 2 bases, with 10 bases lying between them. Here the CDR3 DNA reads TGTGCCAGCAGTGGTAGGGGACCCTACGAGCAGTACTTC. It yields the protein CASSGRGPYEQYF.

This chain uses TRBV2 with TRBJ2-7; possibly TRBD1 for D (6 bases). The V gene lost 3 bases and the J gene lost 7 bases, with 13 bases spanning the gap. The CDR3 consists of 13 residues. Germline V gene data show CDR1 as SNHLY and CDR2 as FYNNEI. The CDR3 spells CASSDTGSGEQYF. The CDR3 coding sequence is TGTGCCAGCAGTGATACAGGGTCCGGGGAGCAGTACTTC.

The chain recombines TRBV7-8 with TRBJ2-1; D is perhaps TRBD1 or TRBD2 (5 bases each). CDR1 and CDR2 from the germline V gene are SGHVS and FQNEAQ. The V end was cut by 4 bases, the J end by 0 bases, with 10 bases between. The CDR3 covers 15 residues. The CDR3 loop reads CASSWGRSSYNEQFF. Here the CDR3 DNA reads TGTGCCAGCAGCTGGGGACGGAGCTCCTACAATGAGCAGTTCTTC.

This chain joins TRBV6-5 and TRBJ2-5, with D tentatively TRBD1 (6 bases). Deletions cut 1 base from V and 4 bases from J, with 10 bases between. The germline CDR1 and CDR2 sequences are MNHEY and SVGAGI. The CDR3 extends over 14 amino acids. CDR3 residues: CASSYWDTPETQYF. The CDR3 region has the DNA TGTGCCAGCAGTTACTGGGACACACCAGAGACCCAGTACTTC.

V gene TRBV4-3 combines with J gene TRBJ2-4, with a possible D match to TRBD2 (5 bases). Germline CDR1 LGHNA, CDR2 YSLEER. Trimming stripped 0 bases from V and 0 bases from J, with 12 bases between. This CDR3 has 17 amino acids. Here the CDR3 reads CASSQDLGVQAKNIQYF. The CDR3 DNA sequence: TGCGCCAGCAGCCAAGATCTCGGGGTTCAAGCCAAAAACATTCAGTACTTC.

This chain connects TRBV5-1 to TRBJ2-5, with D tentatively TRBD1 (5 bases). Germline V gene sequence: CDR1 SGHRS, CDR2 YFSETQ. CDR3 length equals 14 residues. V shed 3 bases and J shed 4 bases, with 13 bases lying between them. The DNA for the CDR3 is TGCGCCAGCAGCTCCCATACAGGCGGAGAGACCCAGTACTTC. Translating gives CASSSHTGGETQYF.

Only a few counts were recorded for this clonotype. This chain connects TRBV12-3 or TRBV12-4 to TRBJ1-5; D not resolved. V was shortened by 3 bases and J by 3 bases, with 6 bases between the two germline ends. The CDR3 contains 13 residues. In DNA, the CDR3 is TGTGCCAGCAGTTTTCGGCCCAATCAGCCCCAGCATTTT. Translated, it gives CASSFRPNQPQHF.

On this clonotype: One end of the junction fails to match germline, which may point to a read error. The J gene is TRBJ1-2, the V gene TRBV25-1, with D maybe TRBD1 (6 bases). The germline V gene has CDR1 MGHDK and CDR2 SYGVNS. The CDR3 loop spans 13 amino acids. The CDR3 sequence: CVSSWYRDYGYTF. The CDR3 DNA sequence: TGTGTCAGCAGTTGGTACAGGGATTATGGCTACACCTTC.

This clonotype appeared a few times. J is TRBJ2-1 and V is TRBV6-5; possibly TRBD2 for D (6 bases). This CDR3 is 15 amino acids long. Germline assignment: CDR1 MNHEY and CDR2 SVGAGI. V lost 4 bases and J lost 2, with 12 bases in between. The CDR3 DNA reads as TGTGCCAGCAGTTGCGGGGCTAGCGCCTACAATGAGCAGTTCTTC. Protein product: CASSCGASAYNEQFF.

This rearrangement joins TRBV12-3 or TRBV12-4 to TRBJ2-1; D unresolved. This CDR3 contains 16 residues. V lost 1 base, J lost 6 bases, and 16 bases lay in between. DNA for the CDR3: TGTGCCAGCAGTTTAGGGGGTGGGCCCAATCGCAATGAGCAGTTCTTC. Protein sequence: CASSLGGGPNRNEQFF.

The J gene is TRBJ2-5, the V gene TRBV29-1, with D perhaps TRBD1 or TRBD2 (5 bases each). The J call may be incorrect, as the DNA end agrees better with TRBJ2-7. The CDR3 contains 15 residues. Germline CDR1 SQVTM, CDR2 ANQGSEA. The CDR3 coding sequence is TGCAGCGTTGAAGTCGGGGCAGGGACGAAGTACGAGCAGTACTTC. Residues: CSVEVGAGTKYEQYF.

This clonotype came up a few times. The CDR3 region is CSARWASAYEQYF. CDR3 bases: TGCAGTGCTAGATGGGCATCAGCCTACGAGCAGTACTTC. The chain has TRBV20-1 and TRBJ2-7, with D unclear. The V gene lost 2 bases and the J gene lost 2 bases, with 10 bases spanning the gap. Germline CDR1 and CDR2: DFQATT and SNEGSKA (reference sequence). CDR3 length: 13 residues.

V and J are TRBV7-9 and TRBJ2-7; a possible D gene is TRBD2 (6 bases). V lost 4 bases and J 4 bases, leaving 23 bases between the germline ends. The CDR3 contains 17 residues. CDR1 and CDR2 (germline): SEHNR, FQNEAQ (reference sequence). The CDR3 nucleotides are TGTGCCAGCAGCTCATCTAACGCGAGGGAGGACCAGTACGAGCAGTACTTC. Encoded protein: CASSSSNAREDQYEQYF.

Written as DNA, the CDR3 is TGTGCCAGCAGCCAAGCCGAGGGACAGGGAGGCACAGATACGCAGTATTTT. It specifies CASSQAEGQGGTDTQYF. V gene TRBV4-2 combines with J gene TRBJ2-3; 9 positions agree with TRBD1. Germline CDR1 LGHNA, CDR2 YNFKEQ. After removal of 1 base from V and 1 base from J, the junction contained 6 bases not matched to a gene. The CDR3 loop spans 17 amino acids.

The V gene is TRBV7-6, the J gene TRBJ1-1; tentative D call: TRBD1 (5 bases). The CDR3 covers 13 residues. Germline V gives CDR1 SGHVS, CDR2 FNYEAQ. Trimming took 2 bases from V and 7 from J, leaving 11 bases between them. The CDR3 coding sequence is TGTGCCAGCAGCTTAACTGGGACTGATGAAGCTTTCTTT. This codes for CASSLTGTDEAFF.

The chain carries TRBV5-5 and TRBJ2-7; D uncertain. CDR3 length: 12 amino acids. V shed 1 base and J shed 11 bases, with 13 bases lying between them. Germline V gene sequence: CDR1 SGHKS, CDR2 YYEKEE (reference sequence). The CDR3 reads CASSLNVDDEYF. The CDR3 DNA reads as TGTGCCAGCAGCTTGAATGTCGACGACGAGTACTTC.